These 2 T cell receptor beta chains originate from one sample sequenced in a study of T cell responses to AZD1222 COVID-19 vaccine. The table came from immunoSEQ multiplex PCR; TCRdb's copy has only in-frame clones and leaves some out. Counted here are around 100,000 clones, just under 95% occurring once; the ten biggest clones make up more than 2%. Material: peripheral blood, obtained on day 0 of AZD1222 vaccination. Receptors were obtained from an adult in good health.

The CDR3 loop is CASSLASSGTGSTYSNQPQHF. In DNA, the CDR3 is TGTGCCAGCAGCTTAGCTTCTTCCGGGACAGGCTCCACTTATAGCAATCAGCCCCAGCATTTT. The rearrangement joins TRBV7-8 to TRBJ1-5, with TRBD1 matching over 8 bases. The trim removed 0 bases at V and 0 bases at J, leaving 16 bases unmatched. The CDR3 totals 21 residues. Germline CDR1 and CDR2: SGHVS and FQNEAQ.

The chain uses TRBV6-2 or TRBV6-3 and TRBJ1-2; TRBD1 agrees at 9 bases. CDR3 size: 15 residues. Trimming removed 2 bases from V and 4 bases from J; junction bases left unmatched: 5. Germline values: CDR1 MNHEY, CDR2 SVGEGT. The CDR3: CASSYVGQGLYGYTF. In nucleotides, the CDR3 is TGTGCCAGCAGTTACGTGGGACAGGGCCTCTATGGCTACACCTTC.